Below, 19 T cell receptor beta chains from the same sample are listed, as sequenced in a study of shared clonotypes between healthy human individuals. Sequencing was performed with immunoSEQ multiplex PCR; in TCRdb, only in-frame clones are kept and a portion is missing. The data show about 2 million clones, with 95% seen just once and roughly 0.13% held by the top ten. Sequenced material: naive CD4+ T cells sorted from blood. Subset here: CD45RA+ positively selected. Every receptor here comes from a man aged 18 to 29 in good health.

This CDR3 reads CASSTNVLGNTIYF. The CDR3 DNA reads TGTGCCAGTAGTACGAACGTTCTCGGAAACACCATATATTTT. The chain recombines TRBV19 with TRBJ1-3, with D hard to call. Trimming cost V 4 bases and J 4 bases, with 11 bases left between them. The germline V gene has CDR1 LNHDA and CDR2 SQIVND (reference sequence). This CDR3 has 14 amino acids.

V gene TRBV5-8 combines with J gene TRBJ1-6; 7 bases are shared with TRBD1. The CDR3 loop spans 14 amino acids. The germline CDR1 and CDR2 sequences are SGHTS and YDEGEE. Losses at the gene ends were 7 bases for V and 5 bases for J; bases not matched to a gene: 6. The CDR3 reads CASGPGQNNSPLHF. For the CDR3, the DNA is TGTGCCAGCGGGCCGGGACAGAATAATTCACCCCTCCACTTT.

The chain joins TRBV7-6 to TRBJ2-1, with 8 bases identical to TRBD2. In germline, CDR1 is SGHVS, CDR2 FNYEAQ. V was clipped by 0 bases and J by 5 bases; unmatched bases: 12. The CDR3 consists of 18 residues. The chain's CDR3 is CASSLAAVFAGGHNEQFF. Written as DNA, the CDR3 is TGTGCCAGCAGCTTAGCCGCAGTGTTTGCGGGAGGACACAATGAGCAGTTCTTC.

This chain uses TRBV30 with TRBJ2-1; 10 nucleotides align to TRBD1. CDR1 and CDR2 (germline): GTSNPN, SVGIG (reference sequence). The CDR3 is 14 amino acids. The V and J ends lost 7 bases and 9 bases, in that order; junction bases with no gene match: 12. The CDR3 loop reads CASFRDRGYGEQFF. The CDR3 region has the DNA TGTGCCTCGTTCCGGGACAGGGGATATGGTGAGCAGTTCTTC.

On this clone itself: The junction and the germline gene differ at one end; a read error may be behind it. The V gene is TRBV19, the J gene TRBJ1-6, with 7 bases that match TRBD1. The CDR3 consists of 15 residues. CDR1 LNHDA and CDR2 SQIVND come from the germline V gene (reference sequence). For the CDR3, the DNA is TGTGCCAGTAGTTTAGACAGGGTTAATAATTCACCCCTCCACTTT. Amino acid sequence: CASSLDRVNNSPLHF.

The CDR3 sequence is CASSPFVPPEPTF. CDR3 DNA: TGTGCCAGCAGCCCCTTCGTCCCCCCGGAGCCCACCTTC. The V and J genes are TRBV7-2 and TRBJ1-2; D is undetermined. CDR1 is SGHTA, CDR2 FQGNSA, per germline. Trimming removed 5 bases at V and 13 bases at J, with 20 bases between. This CDR3 is 13 amino acids long.

This rearrangement joins TRBV29-1 to TRBJ2-7; a weak D match, TRBD2 (5 bases). The CDR3 is 13 amino acids. V was pared by 4 bases and J by 8 bases, with 18 bases between. Germline V gives CDR1 SQVTM, CDR2 ANQGSEA. CDR3 DNA: TGCAGCGTTGGGGATAGCGACCTCGATAAGCAGTACTTC. It encodes CSVGDSDLDKQYF.

Concerning this clone: This same CDR3 is encoded by further DNA sequences in the sample. This chain uses TRBV19 with TRBJ2-7; D unresolved. Trimming stripped 1 base from V and 0 bases from J, with 10 bases between. This CDR3 region has 15 residues. CDR1 and CDR2 from the germline V gene are LNHDA and SQIVND (reference sequence). Here the CDR3 DNA reads TGTGCCAGTAGTATAGGGGCAGGTAGCTCCTACGAGCAGTACTTC. This codes for CASSIGAGSSYEQYF.

This chain uses TRBV29-1 with TRBJ1-2; 9 nucleotides agree with TRBD1. J lost 0 bases, V lost 6 bases, and 14 bases had no gene match. Germline V gene data show CDR1 as SQVTM and CDR2 as ANQGSEA. The CDR3 runs 17 residues. CDR3 coding DNA: TGCAGCGTCCCGACCGTTGGACAGGGGCCCTCTAACTATGGCTACACCTTC. This gives the protein CSVPTVGQGPSNYGYTF.

J is TRBJ1-2 and V is TRBV5-6; 9 bases match TRBD1. The CDR3 is 13 amino acids. Germline CDR1 reads SGHDT; CDR2 reads YYEEEE. Trimming removed 4 bases from V and 8 bases from J; junction bases left unmatched: 6. The CDR3 reads CASSRTGDRGYTF. CDR3 sequence (DNA): TGTGCCAGCAGCCGGACAGGGGATAGAGGCTACACCTTC.

The CDR3 bases are TGTGCCAGCAGCGTACCTCGGGTCCTCTATGGCTACACCTTC. It is translated as CASSVPRVLYGYTF. The V and J genes are TRBV6-1 and TRBJ1-2; D unclear. This CDR3 spans 14 amino acids. Germline CDR1 reads MNHNS; CDR2 reads SASEGT. Trimming cost V 6 bases and J 4 bases, with 15 bases left between them.

This chain links TRBV2 with TRBJ2-5; 11 nucleotides line up with TRBD2. V was pared by 3 bases and J by 4 bases, with 10 bases of the junction left unmatched. The CDR3 has 17 residues. In germline, CDR1 is SNHLY, CDR2 FYNNEI. In DNA, the CDR3 is TGTGCCAGCAGTGAGCTTAGCGGGAGGGCGGCGGGAGAGACCCAGTACTTC. This gives the protein CASSELSGRAAGETQYF. Based on the CDR3 plus reference TRBV2 and TRBJ2-5, the full variable domain is EPEVTQTPSHQVTQMGQEVILRCVPISNHLYFYWYRQILGQKVEFLVSFYNNEISEKSEIFDDQFSVERPDGSNFTLKIRSTKLEDSAMYFCASSELSGRAAGETQYFGPGTRLLVL.

This clone was seen a single time. This chain uses TRBV19 with TRBJ2-1; D is ambiguous. The V gene's germline CDR1 is LNHDA and CDR2 SQIVND (reference sequence). Trimming took off 1 base at V and 5 bases at J, with 9 bases between the two ends. This CDR3 has 14 amino acids. The CDR3 spells CASSIVAVNNEQFF. The CDR3 DNA sequence: TGTGCCAGTAGTATAGTGGCAGTTAACAATGAGCAGTTCTTC. Full variable domain (missing parts from reference TRBV19 and TRBJ2-1): DGGITQSPKYLFRKEGQNVTLSCEQNLNHDAMYWYRQDPGQGLRLIYYSQIVNDFQKGDIAEGYSVSREKKESFPLTVTSAQKNPTAFYLCASSIVAVNNEQFFGPGTRLTVL.

The V and J genes are TRBV4-1 and TRBJ1-4; D possibly corresponds to TRBD1 (6 bases). V lost 5 bases, J lost 4 bases, and 11 bases lay in between. The CDR3 is made up of 14 amino acids. Germline CDR1 reads MGHRA; CDR2 reads YSYEKL. Here the CDR3 reads CASSATGINEKLFF. CDR3 nucleotide sequence: TGCGCCAGCAGCGCCACAGGGATTAATGAAAAACTGTTTTTT.

This clone was recorded only once. V gene TRBV9 combines with J gene TRBJ2-1; TRBD1 or TRBD2 may be the D gene (5 bases each). Trimming cost V 3 bases and J 9 bases, with 19 bases left between them. The CDR3 is 15 amino acids. Germline V gene data show CDR1 as SGDLS and CDR2 as YYNGEE. CDR3 sequence: CASSARGVDYREQFF. In DNA form, the CDR3 reads TGTGCCAGCAGCGCTCGGGGCGTCGATTACCGTGAGCAGTTCTTC.

The chain combines TRBV5-4 with TRBJ1-6; 7 nucleotides line up with TRBD1. V was pared by 4 bases and J by 9 bases, with 10 bases of the junction left unmatched. The CDR3 is made up of 15 amino acids. Germline V lookup: CDR1 SGHNT, CDR2 YYREEE (reference sequence). The CDR3 here is CASSRGDRELSPLHF. Here the CDR3 DNA reads TGTGCCAGCAGCCGAGGAGACAGGGAACTTTCACCCCTCCACTTT.

In this sample, this clone turned up a few times. The gene calls are TRBV5-1 and TRBJ1-2, with a weak D call TRBD1 (5 bases). The CDR3 sequence is 16 residues long. V lost 4 bases, J lost 0 bases, and 16 bases lay in between. The germline V gene encodes CDR1 SGHRS and CDR2 YFSETQ. CDR3 DNA sequence: TGCGCCAGCAGCGCAAACCAGGGTGCTACTAACTATGGCTACACCTTC. This codes for CASSANQGATNYGYTF.

Comment on this clone: The same CDR3 can be traced to other DNA sequences in this sample. The J gene is TRBJ2-6, the V gene TRBV30; D is uncertain. V was pared by 2 bases and J by 0 bases, with 5 bases between. This CDR3 is 14 amino acids long. CDR1 and CDR2 (germline): GTSNPN, SVGIG (reference sequence). CDR3 loop: CAWSLGSGANVLTF. The CDR3 bases are TGTGCCTGGAGTTTAGGCTCTGGGGCCAACGTCCTGACTTTC. Full variable domain (outside the CDR3, taken from reference TRBV30 and TRBJ2-6): SQTIHQWPATLVQPVGSPLSLECTVEGTSNPNLYWYRQAAGRGLQLLFYSVGIGQISSEVPQNLSASRPQDRQFILSSKKLLLSDSGFYLCAWSLGSGANVLTFGAGSRLTVL.

This chain links TRBV6-7 with TRBJ2-5, with 8 positions matching TRBD1. TRBV6-7 is an open reading frame whose function is uncertain. The CDR3 is 17 residues long. J was trimmed by 2 bases and V by 5 bases; bases with no gene match: 13. The CDR3 protein is CASSPTLRGRIQETQYF. The DNA of the CDR3 is TGTGCCAGCAGTCCCACCCTCAGGGGGCGAATTCAAGAGACCCAGTACTTC.